These T cell receptor beta chains were read from a single sample in a study of blood T cell repertoires in COVID-19. TCRdb's table, derived via immunoSEQ multiplex PCR, lists solely in-frame clones and lacks some. The sample yields about 360,000 clones, about four fifths seen once. The source material was peripheral blood. All receptors come from a man aged 30-40 years with active or convalescent COVID-19. Each CDR3 is given with its conserved first and last residue. A D gene is named only where the DNA matches it firmly. Size is omitted from some rows. Given values are once, few, many or a class for expanded clones.

V,D,size,J,CDR3,DNA
TRBV11-3,TRBD2,.,TRBJ2-5,CASSSRLAGGPETQYF,TGTGCCAGCAGTTCCCGACTAGCGGGGGGTCCGGAGACCCAGTACTTC
TRBV6-2/TRBV6-3,.,.,TRBJ2-4,CASSRAFRDTKQYF,TGTGCCAGCAGTAGAGCGTTCCGGGACACAAAACAGTACTTC
TRBV10-2,TRBD1,once,TRBJ1-2,CASSATGDYGYTF,TGCGCCAGCAGCGCTACAGGGGACTATGGCTACACCTTC
TRBV27,.,once,TRBJ2-6,CASSLSEAGANVLTF,TGTGCCAGCAGTTTATCAGAGGCTGGGGCCAACGTCCTGACTTTC
TRBV27,TRBD2,.,TRBJ2-3,CASNSFTSGGVGDTQYF,TGTGCCAGCAACTCCTTTACTAGCGGGGGGGTGGGAGATACGCAGTATTTT
TRBV10-2,.,.,TRBJ1-1,CASNSGNTEAFF,TGCGCCAGCAACAGTGGGAACACTGAAGCTTTCTTT
TRBV23-1,.,.,TRBJ2-5,CASSLCGEETQYF,TGCGCCAGCAGTCTGTGCGGCGAGGAGACCCAGTACTTC
TRBV12-3/TRBV12-4,.,.,TRBJ1-2,CASSLTGYGYTF,TGTGCCAGCAGTTTAACGGGGTATGGCTACACCTTC
TRBV5-4,TRBD1,.,TRBJ1-3,CASSVLSDRGGNTIYF,TGTGCCAGCAGCGTCCTATCGGACAGGGGCGGAAACACCATATATTTT
TRBV19,.,.,TRBJ1-3,CASSIGRGNTIYF,TGTGCCAGTAGTATTGGGAGGGGAAACACCATATATTTT
TRBV4-3,TRBD2,.,TRBJ2-3,CASSQEPWTSGMNTQYF,TGCGCCAGCAGCCAAGAACCCTGGACTAGCGGGATGAATACGCAGTATTTT
TRBV19,.,.,TRBJ1-6,CATAQGRNSPLHF,TGTGCCACCGCCCAGGGAAGGAATTCACCCCTCCACTTT
TRBV24-1,.,.,TRBJ2-1,CATSDLAAPAYNEQFF,TGTGCCACCAGTGATTTGGCAGCGCCGGCCTACAATGAGCAGTTCTTC
TRBV9,.,.,TRBJ1-6,CASSVEAGDSPLHF,TGTGCCAGCAGCGTAGAGGCAGGGGATTCACCCCTCCACTTT
TRBV13,TRBD2,once,TRBJ2-1,CASSLEVELAGDRPSYNEQFF,TGTGCCAGCAGCTTAGAAGTAGAACTAGCGGGAGATCGGCCGTCCTACAATGAGCAGTTCTTC
TRBV15,.,.,TRBJ1-4,CATSRDVREKLFF,TGTGCCACCAGCAGAGACGTGAGGGAAAAACTGTTTTTT
TRBV27,.,.,TRBJ2-7,CASGLGPYEQYF,TGTGCCAGCGGACTGGGCCCCTACGAGCAGTACTTC
TRBV9,.,.,TRBJ2-3,CASSVSGATSTDTQYF,TGTGCCAGCAGCGTCTCAGGGGCTACTAGCACAGATACGCAGTATTTT
TRBV5-1,.,few,TRBJ1-1,CASTREGGAGNTEAFF,TGCGCCAGCACCCGGGAGGGGGGCGCGGGGAACACTGAAGCTTTCTTT
TRBV9,TRBD1,.,TRBJ1-6,CASSPTGQGNSPLHF,TGTGCCAGCAGCCCCACCGGACAGGGTAATTCACCCCTCCACTTT
TRBV6-5,.,.,TRBJ2-1,CASSSDHRYNEQFF,TGTGCCAGCAGTTCAGACCACAGGTACAATGAGCAGTTCTTC
TRBV6-5,.,once,TRBJ1-1,CASSFRFMNTEAFF,TGTGCCAGCAGTTTCAGGTTCATGAACACTGAAGCTTTCTTT
TRBV7-2,.,.,TRBJ2-2,CASSLGRTGELFF,TGTGCCAGCAGCTTAGGGCGGACCGGGGAGCTGTTTTTT
TRBV24-1,.,.,TRBJ2-5,CATSGVDTWAGETQYF,TGTGCCACCAGTGGGGTGGACACATGGGCTGGAGAGACCCAGTACTTC
TRBV2,TRBD2,.,TRBJ2-1,CASSERGLAGGLDEQFF,TGTGCCAGCAGTGAGAGGGGACTAGCGGGAGGCCTCGATGAGCAGTTCTTC
TRBV30,TRBD1,.,TRBJ1-1,CASRDRRSSEAFF,TGTGCCTCCCGGGACAGGCGATCCTCTGAAGCTTTCTTT
TRBV12-3/TRBV12-4,.,once,TRBJ1-2,CASSFRHEGYTF,TGTGCCAGCAGTTTTCGACATGAGGGCTACACCTTC
TRBV24-1,.,.,TRBJ2-3,CATSDPTATSTDTQYF,TGTGCCACCAGTGATCCTACAGCTACTAGCACAGATACGCAGTATTTT
TRBV6-1,TRBD1,.,TRBJ2-2,CASSERTGDTGELFF,TGTGCCAGCAGTGAACGAACAGGGGACACCGGGGAGCTGTTTTTT
TRBV28,.,.,TRBJ1-2,CASRVGVSNYGYTF,TGTGCCAGCAGAGTCGGGGTGTCCAATTATGGCTACACCTTC